This is a list of T cell receptor beta chains from one sample in a study of T cells after yellow fever vaccination. TCRdb ran MiXCR on the 5' RACE reads and lists one entry per CDR3 protein. The repertoire has 300,000 to 350,000 distinct CDR3 sequences, about 4% of them found once; the top ten carry 20% to 25%. The sample consisted of PBMCs, taken 5 days after the yellow fever booster vaccination. These receptors came from a man aged 18 to 29 who received the YFV17D yellow fever vaccine. The CDR3 runs from the conserved cysteine through the conserved F or W. The order of the fields is V gene, J gene, D gene, clone size, CDR3 DNA, CDR3 protein. D genes are given only for firm matches. Size tells how often a clone was seen (once, few, many) or the class of an expanded clone, and some rows leave it out.

v_gene: TRBV27
j_gene: TRBJ2-5
d_gene: NA
abundance: few
CDR3nt: TGTGCCAGCAGTTCGGTCCGACAGAAGCGCGAATCCCAGTACTTC
CDR3aa: CASSSVRQKRESQYF

v_gene: TRBV27
j_gene: TRBJ1-2
d_gene: TRBD1
abundance: NA
CDR3nt: TGTGCCAGCAGTACCGGGACAGGGGGCAAAGGCTACACCTTC
CDR3aa: CASSTGTGGKGYTF

v_gene: TRBV4-3
j_gene: TRBJ1-4
d_gene: NA
abundance: many
CDR3nt: TGCGCCAGCAGCCAAGATACGGTCAGGGGTAATGAAAAACTGTTTTTT
CDR3aa: CASSQDTVRGNEKLFF

v_gene: TRBV5-1
j_gene: TRBJ2-3
d_gene: NA
abundance: many
CDR3nt: TGCGCCAGCACCAAGCCCTCGGGGCGTAGTGCAGATACGCAGTATTTT
CDR3aa: CASTKPSGRSADTQYF

v_gene: TRBV9
j_gene: TRBJ2-7
d_gene: TRBD1
abundance: many
CDR3nt: TGTGCCAGCAGCGTTTCCGGGACAGGGAGTTACGAGCAGTACTTC
CDR3aa: CASSVSGTGSYEQYF

v_gene: TRBV6-6
j_gene: TRBJ2-2
d_gene: TRBD2
abundance: few
CDR3nt: TGTGCCAGCAGTTATCCCGCGGGGGGCGGCGGGGAGCTGTTTTTT
CDR3aa: CASSYPAGGGGELFF

v_gene: TRBV20-1
j_gene: TRBJ1-5
d_gene: TRBD1
abundance: NA
CDR3nt: TGCAGTGCTCGGACAGGCACAAATCAGCCCCAGCATTTT
CDR3aa: CSARTGTNQPQHF

v_gene: TRBV5-1
j_gene: TRBJ1-2
d_gene: TRBD1
abundance: many
CDR3nt: TGCGCCAGCAGCGACTTCGAGGACAGGGGGGTCTATGGCTACACCTTC
CDR3aa: CASSDFEDRGVYGYTF

v_gene: TRBV3-1
j_gene: TRBJ2-4
d_gene: TRBD2
abundance: many
CDR3nt: TGTGCCAGCAGCCAAAACGGGGGGAAAAACATTCAGTACTTC
CDR3aa: CASSQNGGKNIQYF

v_gene: TRBV4-3
j_gene: TRBJ2-1
d_gene: NA
abundance: few
CDR3nt: TGCGCCAGCAGCCAAGGGCGCGGGGAGCGCTACAATGAGCAGTTCTTC
CDR3aa: CASSQGRGERYNEQFF

v_gene: TRBV7-9
j_gene: TRBJ1-1
d_gene: TRBD1
abundance: NA
CDR3nt: TGTGCCAGCAGCCAGGACAGGGGTTACACTGAAGCTTTCTTT
CDR3aa: CASSQDRGYTEAFF

v_gene: TRBV4-3
j_gene: TRBJ2-1
d_gene: NA
abundance: NA
CDR3nt: TGCGCCAGCAGCCAAGGGCTGATGGGCGCCGGGGACAATGAGCAGTTCTTC
CDR3aa: CASSQGLMGAGDNEQFF

v_gene: TRBV15
j_gene: TRBJ2-1
d_gene: NA
abundance: NA
CDR3nt: TGTGCCACCAGCAGAAGGCTTACCGGGACCGATAATGAGCAGTTCTTC
CDR3aa: CATSRRLTGTDNEQFF

v_gene: TRBV5-1
j_gene: TRBJ1-2
d_gene: NA
abundance: many
CDR3nt: TGCGCCAGCAGCTCGTCCCGGGACGGCCTTGGAGGCTATGGCTACACCTTC
CDR3aa: CASSSSRDGLGGYGYTF

v_gene: TRBV4-3
j_gene: TRBJ2-1
d_gene: TRBD2
abundance: many
CDR3nt: TGCGCCAGCAGCCAAGATCGAGCGGGGGGATACAATGAGCAGTTCTTC
CDR3aa: CASSQDRAGGYNEQFF

v_gene: TRBV5-1
j_gene: TRBJ2-3
d_gene: NA
abundance: NA
CDR3nt: TGCGCCAGCAGCTTGGTTGACTACACAGATACGCAGTATTTT
CDR3aa: CASSLVDYTDTQYF

v_gene: TRBV9
j_gene: TRBJ1-4
d_gene: NA
abundance: NA
CDR3nt: TGTGCCAGCAGCCCCGGTCTCAGGGACGGGGAAAAACTGTTTTTT
CDR3aa: CASSPGLRDGEKLFF

v_gene: TRBV6-2/TRBV6-3
j_gene: TRBJ1-1
d_gene: TRBD1
abundance: few
CDR3nt: TGTGCCAGCGACGGCAGGGGGCCCTTTCTAACCCAGATGAACACTGAAGCTTTCTTT
CDR3aa: CASDGRGPFLTQMNTEAFF

v_gene: TRBV25-1
j_gene: TRBJ2-2
d_gene: NA
abundance: few
CDR3nt: TGTGCCAGCAGTGACCCTGGACAAAAGAACACCGGGGAGCTGTTTTTT
CDR3aa: CASSDPGQKNTGELFF

v_gene: TRBV3-1
j_gene: TRBJ1-1
d_gene: TRBD1
abundance: many
CDR3nt: TGTGCCAGCAGCCAAGAACAGGGGTGGCTCACTGAAGCTTTCTTT
CDR3aa: CASSQEQGWLTEAFF

v_gene: TRBV20-1
j_gene: TRBJ2-3
d_gene: NA
abundance: NA
CDR3nt: TGCAGTGCTAGGGGCCAGACAGGCACAGATACGCAGTATTTT
CDR3aa: CSARGQTGTDTQYF

v_gene: TRBV11-3
j_gene: TRBJ2-7
d_gene: NA
abundance: few
CDR3nt: TGTGCCAGCAGCCGCGGACACTCCTACGAGCAGTACTTC
CDR3aa: CASSRGHSYEQYF

v_gene: TRBV3-1
j_gene: TRBJ2-7
d_gene: NA
abundance: many
CDR3nt: TGTGCCAGCAGCCAAGGTCCGGGATACGAGCAGTACTTC
CDR3aa: CASSQGPGYEQYF

v_gene: TRBV3-1
j_gene: TRBJ1-5
d_gene: NA
abundance: many
CDR3nt: TGTGCCAGCAGCCCGGGAGTGAATAGCAATCAGCCCCAGCATTTT
CDR3aa: CASSPGVNSNQPQHF

v_gene: TRBV7-2
j_gene: TRBJ1-5
d_gene: NA
abundance: few
CDR3nt: TGTGCCAGCAGCCCCATGGGTCAGCCCCAGCATTTT
CDR3aa: CASSPMGQPQHF

v_gene: TRBV30
j_gene: TRBJ2-6
d_gene: TRBD1
abundance: NA
CDR3nt: TGTGCCTGGGCGGGACAGGGAACCTCTGGGGCCAACGTCCTGACTTTC
CDR3aa: CAWAGQGTSGANVLTF

v_gene: TRBV15
j_gene: TRBJ2-2
d_gene: TRBD2
abundance: many
CDR3nt: TGTGCCATAGAGCGGGACTTGAACACCGGGGAGCTGTTTTTT
CDR3aa: CAIERDLNTGELFF

v_gene: TRBV20-1
j_gene: TRBJ2-5
d_gene: TRBD2
abundance: NA
CDR3nt: TGCAGTGCCACTAGCGGGGTGTACCAAGAGACCCAGTACTTC
CDR3aa: CSATSGVYQETQYF

v_gene: TRBV7-9
j_gene: TRBJ1-1
d_gene: NA
abundance: NA
CDR3nt: TGTGCCAGCAGCAAAGGGCTCAGGGGCACTGAAGCTTTCTTT
CDR3aa: CASSKGLRGTEAFF

v_gene: TRBV6-6
j_gene: TRBJ2-2
d_gene: TRBD1
abundance: few
CDR3nt: TGTGCCAGCAGTTATCACAGATTCACCGGACAGGGAGTGGTCGGGGAGCTGTTTTTT
CDR3aa: CASSYHRFTGQGVVGELFF

v_gene: TRBV7-2
j_gene: TRBJ1-1
d_gene: NA
abundance: few
CDR3nt: TGTGCCAGCAGCTTAGACCGAGGGGTGGGGGCTTTCTTT
CDR3aa: CASSLDRGVGAFF

v_gene: TRBV6-5
j_gene: TRBJ2-1
d_gene: NA
abundance: NA
CDR3nt: TGTGCCAGCAGTTACTCGATGGGGGGCCTCTCGAGGGGTGAGCAGTTCTTC
CDR3aa: CASSYSMGGLSRGEQFF

v_gene: TRBV29-1
j_gene: TRBJ1-2
d_gene: TRBD1
abundance: few
CDR3nt: TGCAGCGTCGACAGGGGAGACTACACCTTC
CDR3aa: CSVDRGDYTF

v_gene: TRBV5-1
j_gene: TRBJ1-2
d_gene: TRBD1
abundance: many
CDR3nt: TGCGCCAGCAGCTTAGATCCTACCGGGACAGTGAACTATGGCTACACCTTC
CDR3aa: CASSLDPTGTVNYGYTF

v_gene: TRBV7-9
j_gene: TRBJ1-1
d_gene: NA
abundance: NA
CDR3nt: TGTGCCAGCAGCTTTCCCACTGAAGCTTTCTTT
CDR3aa: CASSFPTEAFF

v_gene: TRBV7-9
j_gene: TRBJ1-5
d_gene: NA
abundance: few
CDR3nt: TGTGCCAGCAGCTTAGCAAATAGCAATCAGCCCCAGCATTTT
CDR3aa: CASSLANSNQPQHF

v_gene: TRBV5-4
j_gene: TRBJ2-1
d_gene: TRBD2
abundance: NA
CDR3nt: TGTGCCAGCAGCTCTGGACTAGCGGGGGACAATGAGCAGTTCTTC
CDR3aa: CASSSGLAGDNEQFF

v_gene: TRBV12-3/TRBV12-4
j_gene: TRBJ1-4
d_gene: NA
abundance: many
CDR3nt: TGTGCCAGCAGTTTTGACTTCGGGGGTGGGGAAAAACTGTTTTTT
CDR3aa: CASSFDFGGGEKLFF

v_gene: TRBV7-9
j_gene: TRBJ2-6
d_gene: NA
abundance: few
CDR3nt: TGTGCCAGCAGCCAAGGAGGGGCCAACGTCCTGACTTTC
CDR3aa: CASSQGGANVLTF

v_gene: TRBV7-2
j_gene: TRBJ2-7
d_gene: NA
abundance: NA
CDR3nt: TGTGCCAGCAGCCTAGCGGAGCAGGGGTACGAGCAGTACTTC
CDR3aa: CASSLAEQGYEQYF

v_gene: TRBV20-1
j_gene: TRBJ2-3
d_gene: NA
abundance: few
CDR3nt: TGCAGGGGTACCGGGTCTTCAAGCACAGATACGCAGTATTTT
CDR3aa: CRGTGSSSTDTQYF